This passage covers 11 T cell receptor beta chains from one sample sequenced in a study of cytotoxic CD8 clonotypes in ibrutinib-treated CLL. Measured with immunoSEQ multiplex PCR; TCRdb has only the in-frame clones, and not every one. The sample holds approximately 340,000 clones, 67% seen once. Sequenced here: PBMCs, sampled after 36 months of ibrutinib treatment. These receptors were taken from a human donor with chronic lymphocytic leukemia.

This clone was counted once. This rearrangement joins TRBV27 to TRBJ2-1, with 11 bases fitting TRBD2. Per the germline V gene, CDR1 is MNHEY and CDR2 is SMNVEV (reference sequence). This CDR3 has 14 amino acids. V shed 9 bases, J shed 3 bases, and the junction held 4 bases outside the gene matches. The CDR3 bases are TGTGCCAGTTTCGGGACTAGCGGCTACAATGAGCAGTTCTTC. As protein: CASFGTSGYNEQFF.

The chain employs TRBV2 and TRBJ2-2; TRBD1 matches at 8 bases. Germline CDR1 is SNHLY and CDR2 is FYNNEI. This CDR3 is built from 15 residues. The ends lost 8 bases at V and 2 bases at J; junction bases unmatched: 7. DNA for the CDR3: TGTGCCAGCTCGCCTGACAGGGGTAACACCGGGGAGCTGTTTTTT. Translating it yields CASSPDRGNTGELFF.

V gene TRBV10-3 combines with J gene TRBJ2-3, with TRBD2 matching over 13 bases. V lost 6 bases, J lost 0 bases, and 3 bases stayed unmatched. The CDR3 is made up of 16 amino acids. CDR1 is ENHRY and CDR2 is SYGVKD in the germline V gene. Here the CDR3 reads CAIRGLAGRSTDTQYF. The CDR3 DNA is TGTGCCATCAGGGGACTAGCGGGACGGAGCACAGATACGCAGTATTTT.

Only a few counts were recorded for this clone. The chain uses TRBV6-1 and TRBJ2-3; D not certain. The V and J ends lost 3 bases and 4 bases respectively, with 5 bases between them. The germline gives CDR1 MNHNS, CDR2 SASEGT. CDR3 length equals 12 residues. The CDR3 DNA sequence: TGTGCCAGCAGTGACCTAGCAGATACGCAGTATTTT. Translated, it gives CASSDLADTQYF.

This clone came up once. The V call is TRBV13, the J call TRBJ2-1; the match to TRBD1 covers 7 bases. The CDR3 length is 13 residues. Germline CDR1 reads PRHDT; CDR2 reads FYEKMQ (reference sequence). J lost 8 bases, V lost 3 bases, and 4 bases had no gene match. DNA for the CDR3: TGTGCCAGCAGCTTCAGGGGGACCCATGAGCAGTTCTTC. Amino acids: CASSFRGTHEQFF.

The chain recombines TRBV7-3 with TRBJ2-1; D remains unclear. Looked up from germline, CDR1 is SGHTA and CDR2 is FQGTGA. The CDR3 is 13 amino acids. V lost 1 base and J 8 bases, leaving 9 bases between the germline ends. CDR3 protein: CASSLSGADEQFF. CDR3 sequence (DNA): TGTGCCAGCAGCTTAAGTGGCGCGGATGAGCAGTTCTTC.

The chain combines TRBV5-4 with TRBJ2-3; maybe TRBD1 (5 bases). Germline assignment: CDR1 SGHNT and CDR2 YYREEE (reference sequence). The CDR3 length is 14 residues. Trimming shortened V by 6 bases and J by 2 bases, and 13 bases separated the two germline ends. The DNA for the CDR3 is TGTGCCAGCACACTAACAGGAAACACAGATACGCAGTATTTT. Protein product: CASTLTGNTDTQYF.

In DNA form, the CDR3 reads TGTGCCAGCAGTGCCCGGGGGGGCAGGGGTAAAGGCTACACCTTC. Its protein is CASSARGGRGKGYTF. The chain has TRBV2 and TRBJ1-2; the D gene is possibly TRBD1 (6 bases). The germline V and J ends were trimmed by 4 bases and 8 bases, with 20 bases remaining between them. Germline CDR1 SNHLY, CDR2 FYNNEI. The CDR3 totals 15 residues.

This sequence joins TRBV6-6 and TRBJ2-4; TRBD1 is a possible D gene (6 bases). Per germline, CDR1 MNHNY and CDR2 SVGAGI (reference sequence). Trimming removed 4 bases at V and 7 bases at J, with 14 bases between. This CDR3 has 14 amino acids. In DNA, the CDR3 is TGTGCCAGCAGTTCACAGGGAAGAAGGAACATTCAGTACTTC. This gives the protein CASSSQGRRNIQYF.

A word on this clone: This specimen includes other DNA sequences encoding the same CDR3. The genes are TRBV11-2 and TRBJ2-3; D is uncertain. The CDR3 has 15 residues. Trimming stripped 5 bases from V and 0 bases from J, with 12 bases between. CDR1 and CDR2 from the germline V gene are SGHAT and FQNNGV. For the CDR3, the DNA is TGTGCCAGCAGCCTCGACGGTTTTAGCACAGATACGCAGTATTTT. As protein: CASSLDGFSTDTQYF.

This chain links TRBV6-5 with TRBJ2-7; D might be TRBD1 (6 bases). This CDR3 contains 15 residues. The germline V and J ends were trimmed by 7 bases and 4 bases, with 20 bases remaining between them. Per germline, CDR1 MNHEY and CDR2 SVGAGI. The chain's CDR3 is CASTTTGPREYEQYF. The CDR3 nucleotides are TGTGCCAGCACGACTACAGGGCCCCGTGAGTACGAGCAGTACTTC.